This T cell receptor beta chain emerged from a study of T cells after yellow fever vaccination. Template switching by 5'RACE produced TCR cDNA, adding a universal primer site and UMIs. TCRdb independently ran MiXCR on the 5' RACE reads; one entry per CDR3 protein. This table holds some 100,000 distinct CDR3 sequences, about 7% found once. This clonotype has a count of ten or more. V lost 4 bases to trimming and J lost 6 bases, with 16 bases between them. There are 14 residues in the CDR3. Germline V gene data show CDR1 as SGHRS and CDR2 as YFSETQ. Sequencing used CD4+ T cells sorted from PBMCs, obtained roughly 46 days after the first yellow fever vaccination. The receptor was derived from a man aged 18 to 30 who received the YFV17D yellow fever vaccine. V is TRBV5-1 and J is TRBJ1-2, with a tentative D call TRBD1 (6 bases). CDR3 DNA sequence: TGCGCCAGCAGCCAGGAACAGGGAATCGATGGCTACACCTTC. Encoded protein: CASSQEQGIDGYTF. Looking up the rest from reference TRBV5-1 and TRBJ1-2 gives the full variable domain: KAGVTQTPRYLIKTRGQQVTLSCSPISGHRSVSWYQQTPGQGLQFLFEYFSETQRNKGNFPGRFSGRQFSNSRSEMNVSTLELGDSALYLCASSQEQGIDGYTFGSGTRLTVV.